These 26 T cell receptor beta chains came from one sample sequenced in a study of blood T cell repertoires in COVID-19. Sequencing used immunoSEQ multiplex PCR; TCRdb keeps in-frame clones, though not all of them. The repertoire holds about half a million clones, with around nine tenths as singletons. The sample was PBMCs or T cells enriched from blood (not recorded which). The receptors were gathered from a woman aged 55 to 70 who had recovered from COVID-19.

This clone was counted a single time. The rearrangement uses TRBV3-1 (or the pseudogene TRBV3-2) and TRBJ1-6; unclear D gene. The CDR3 totals 14 residues. Germline CDR1 reads LGHDT; CDR2 reads YNNKEL (reference sequence). The V end lost 2 bases, the J end lost 8 bases, and 10 bases lay between the germline ends. The CDR3 coding sequence is TGTGCCAGCAGCCAAACCAGTTACGATTCACCCCTCCACTTT. It yields the protein CASSQTSYDSPLHF.

The chain's CDR3 is CASRPAGSYEQYV. As DNA, the CDR3 is TGCGCCAGCAGACCCGCGGGCTCCTACGAGCAGTACGTC. The V gene is TRBV10-2, the J gene TRBJ2-7, with D maybe TRBD2 (5 bases). V shed 6 bases and J shed 0 bases, with 9 bases lying between them. CDR3 size: 13 residues. CDR1 and CDR2 (germline): WSHSY, SAAADI.

This chain's CDR3 is CASSEQGIYGYTF. The DNA for the CDR3 is TGTGCCAGCAGTGAACAGGGGATCTATGGCTACACCTTC. This chain links TRBV2 with TRBJ1-2; possible D gene TRBD1, 6 bases. Germline lookup yields CDR1 SNHLY and CDR2 FYNNEI. The CDR3 spans 13 residues. V shed 2 bases and J shed 4 bases, with 8 bases lying between them. Full variable domain (outside the CDR3, taken from reference TRBV2 and TRBJ1-2): EPEVTQTPSHQVTQMGQEVILRCVPISNHLYFYWYRQILGQKVEFLVSFYNNEISEKSEIFDDQFSVERPDGSNFTLKIRSTKLEDSAMYFCASSEQGIYGYTFGSGTRLTVV.

The chain couples TRBV10-3 to TRBJ1-4; D unclear. Per germline, CDR1 ENHRY and CDR2 SYGVKD. The CDR3 contains 14 residues. Trimming took 3 bases from V and 2 from J, leaving 7 bases between them. In DNA, the CDR3 is TGTGCCATCAGTGACGGGGAGACTAATGAAAAACTGTTTTTT. Protein sequence: CAISDGETNEKLFF.

The rearrangement uses TRBV6-2 or TRBV6-3 and TRBJ1-3; no clear D. Per germline, CDR1 MNHEY and CDR2 SVGEGT. The ends were cut back, 0 bases at V and 8 bases at J, with 14 bases in the middle. The CDR3 covers 15 residues. CDR3 DNA sequence: TGTGCCAGCAGTTACTCGACGAAACCCGGAGACACCATATATTTT. Amino acids: CASSYSTKPGDTIYF.

The chain carries TRBV5-1 and TRBJ1-2; no reliable D call. Germline V gives CDR1 SGHRS, CDR2 YFSETQ. CDR3 length: 13 amino acids. The ends were cut back, 4 bases at V and 4 bases at J, with 11 bases in the middle. In DNA form, the CDR3 reads TGCGCCAGCAGCACCCCAGAGGGCTATGGCTACACCTTC. Translating gives CASSTPEGYGYTF.

The chain employs TRBV2 and TRBJ2-2; D perhaps matches TRBD1 (6 bases). The germline V gene encodes CDR1 SNHLY and CDR2 FYNNEI. The CDR3 is made up of 15 amino acids. Deletions cut 5 bases from V and 5 bases from J, with 15 bases between. The CDR3 DNA is TGTGCCAGCAGTACAGGGTTGCAAGGTACCGGGGAGCTGTTTTTT. Its translation is CASSTGLQGTGELFF.

This chain links TRBV7-9 with TRBJ2-7; D is unresolved. CDR3 length: 11 amino acids. Between the trimmed V and J ends, which lost 5 bases and 3 bases, there was a span of 5 bases. In germline, CDR1 is SEHNR, CDR2 FQNEAQ (reference sequence). In DNA form, the CDR3 reads TGTGCCAGCAGCATGAGCTACGAGCAGTACTTC. It encodes CASSMSYEQYF.

The J gene is TRBJ2-7, the V gene TRBV6-1, with 8 bases identical to TRBD2. The CDR3 extends over 15 amino acids. CDR1 MNHNS and CDR2 SASEGT come from the germline V gene. With V trimmed by 2 bases and J by 3 bases, 6 bases remained unmatched. The CDR3 loop reads CASSELLAVFYEQYV. CDR3 sequence (DNA): TGTGCCAGCAGTGAATTACTAGCGGTTTTCTACGAGCAGTACGTC.

The chain links TRBV15 to TRBJ1-6; 8 bases line up with TRBD1. Per germline, CDR1 LNHNV and CDR2 YYDKDF (reference sequence). CDR3 length: 14 amino acids. Trimming cost V 6 bases and J 6 bases; bases outside gene matches: 4. The CDR3 DNA reads as TGTGCCACCAGATACACAGGGGGTAATTCACCCCTCCACTTT. Translated, it gives CATRYTGGNSPLHF.

This clone was picked up one time. The rearrangement uses TRBV2 and TRBJ2-7, with D possibly matching TRBD1 (5 bases). With 4 bases removed from V and 1 base from J, the gap between germline ends came to 11 bases. The CDR3 covers 14 residues. Per germline, CDR1 SNHLY and CDR2 FYNNEI. This CDR3 reads CASSGQSQSYEQYF. DNA of the CDR3: TGTGCCAGCAGTGGACAGAGTCAATCCTACGAGCAGTACTTC.

V gene TRBV19 combines with J gene TRBJ1-3; D ambiguous. CDR1 is LNHDA and CDR2 is SQIVND in the germline V gene (reference sequence). Trimming pared 4 bases from V and 0 bases from J, leaving 10 bases between. The CDR3 is 15 amino acids. The CDR3 reads CASSTFPSSGNTIYF. CDR3 nucleotides: TGTGCCAGTAGTACCTTCCCCTCCTCTGGAAACACCATATATTTT.

The chain combines TRBV9 with TRBJ1-5; 8 nucleotides line up with TRBD1. The germline CDR1 and CDR2 sequences are SGDLS and YYNGEE. There are 16 residues in the CDR3. Trimming took 6 bases from V and 7 from J; bases not matched to a gene: 15. The CDR3 region is CASKTITTGVQQPQHF. The CDR3 DNA is TGTGCCAGCAAGACCATCACGACAGGGGTACAACAGCCCCAGCATTTT.

The gene calls are TRBV5-8 and TRBJ2-5; TRBD2 matches at 12 bases. V lost 4 bases and J lost 1; bases outside the gene matches: 5. The CDR3 is 16 residues long. CDR1 and CDR2 from the germline V gene are SGHTS and YDEGEE. The CDR3 nucleotides read TGTGCCAGCAGCCCGGGACTAGCGGGTTTCCAAGAGACCCAGTACTTC. Translated, it gives CASSPGLAGFQETQYF.

The J gene is TRBJ2-7, the V gene TRBV5-1; D perhaps matches TRBD1 (6 bases). V shed 5 bases and J shed 0 bases, with 12 bases lying between them. This CDR3 is built from 14 residues. Looked up from germline, CDR1 is SGHRS and CDR2 is YFSETQ. This CDR3 is CASRGQGSSYEQYF. DNA for the CDR3: TGCGCCAGCAGGGGACAAGGTAGCTCCTACGAGCAGTACTTC.

V is TRBV5-1 and J is TRBJ2-2; 7 nucleotides match TRBD1. In germline, CDR1 is SGHRS, CDR2 YFSETQ. The CDR3 is 14 amino acids. After removal of 0 bases from V and 8 bases from J, the junction contained 4 bases not matched to a gene. CDR3 in DNA: TGCGCCAGCAGCTTGGCTATGACAGGGGGGGAGCTGTTTTTT. It is translated as CASSLAMTGGELFF.

The genes are TRBV7-6 and TRBJ2-5; D unresolved. CDR1 is SGHVS, CDR2 FNYEAQ, per germline. V lost 5 bases to trimming and J lost 4 bases, with 8 bases between them. This CDR3 has 12 residues. The CDR3 bases are TGTGCCAGCAGCCCTATTTCAGAGACCCAGTACTTC. Translation: CASSPISETQYF.

The chain carries TRBV11-3 and TRBJ1-2; D gene uncertain. Germline CDR1 and CDR2: SGHNT and YENEEA. The length of the CDR3 is 13 residues. Trimming took off 1 base at V and 7 bases at J, with 10 bases between the two ends. The CDR3 loop is CASSLVSGAGYTF. CDR3 bases: TGTGCCAGCAGCTTAGTTTCCGGAGCTGGCTACACCTTC. The whole variable domain, remainder taken from reference TRBV11-3 and TRBJ1-2, is EAGVVQSPRYKIIEKKQPVAFWCNPISGHNTLYWYLQNLGQGPELLIRYENEEAVDDSQLPKDRFSAERLKGVDSTLKIQPAELGDSAVYLCASSLVSGAGYTFGSGTRLTVV.

The chain joins TRBV5-1 to TRBJ2-1; 9 bases agree with TRBD2. This CDR3 has 15 amino acids. Germline V gene data show CDR1 as SGHRS and CDR2 as YFSETQ. V shed 7 bases and J 1 base; nucleotides not matched to a gene: 6. CDR3 nucleotide sequence: TGCGCCAGCCGTTTAGCGGGGGAGTCCTACAATGAGCAGTTCTTC. It encodes CASRLAGESYNEQFF.

The genes are TRBV6-5 and TRBJ2-3, with D possibly matching TRBD2 (6 bases). CDR1 and CDR2 (germline): MNHEY, SVGAGI. There are 15 residues in the CDR3. Trimming cost V 0 bases and J 2 bases, with 9 bases left between them. In DNA, the CDR3 is TGTGCCAGCAGTTACTCCCTAGCGACCACAGATACGCAGTATTTT. Protein product: CASSYSLATTDTQYF.

The V and J genes are TRBV15 and TRBJ1-5; 7 nucleotides agree with TRBD1. The germline CDR1 and CDR2 sequences are LNHNV and YYDKDF (reference sequence). This CDR3 contains 15 residues. The trim removed 1 base at V and 7 bases at J, leaving 7 bases unmatched. CDR3 residues: CATSRATGFPQPQHF. The CDR3 nucleotides read TGTGCCACCAGCAGAGCGACAGGGTTTCCCCAGCCCCAGCATTTT.

The chain links TRBV5-4 to TRBJ1-2; the D gene is possibly TRBD1 (6 bases). V gave up 4 bases and J gave up 7 bases, with 23 bases separating them. The CDR3 has 16 amino acids. Per the germline V gene, CDR1 is SGHNT and CDR2 is YYREEE (reference sequence). The CDR3 nucleotides read TGTGCCAGCAGCCCCCCCGGCGGGGGGCAATGGGTTGGCTACACCTTC. It yields the protein CASSPPGGGQWVGYTF. The variable domain in full, completed from reference TRBV5-4 and TRBJ1-2, reads ETGVTQSPTHLIKTRGQQVTLRCSSQSGHNTVSWYQQALGQGPQFIFQYYREEENGRGNFPPRFSGLQFPNYSSELNVNALELDDSALYLCASSPPGGGQWVGYTFGSGTRLTVV.

This clone was recorded a few times. The chain combines TRBV24-1 with TRBJ1-2, with a tentative D call TRBD1 (6 bases). Between the trimmed V and J ends, which lost 5 bases and 7 bases, there was a span of 16 bases. Looked up from germline, CDR1 is KGHDR and CDR2 is SFDVKD. This CDR3 has 14 amino acids. CDR3 nucleotides: TGTGCCACCAGTGCAAGGGGGGGAAGGTCTGGCTACACCTTC. Translated: CATSARGGRSGYTF.

The chain employs TRBV10-3 and TRBJ2-7; perhaps TRBD2 as D (6 bases). CDR3 size: 12 residues. Germline assignment: CDR1 ENHRY and CDR2 SYGVKD. V shed 10 bases and J shed 2 bases, with 12 bases lying between them. DNA of the CDR3: TGTGCCACCGGGGGAGCCACCTACGAGCAGTACTTC. Protein product: CATGGATYEQYF.

V gene TRBV5-1 combines with J gene TRBJ1-2; 12 bases map to TRBD1. Germline trimming cut 6 bases from V and 7 bases from J; bases unmatched to any gene: 4. Germline assignment: CDR1 SGHRS and CDR2 YFSETQ. CDR3 length equals 13 residues. In DNA form, the CDR3 reads TGCGCCAGCACCGGGGGACAGGGGGCTGGCTACACCTTC. Its translation: CASTGGQGAGYTF.

In its sample, this clone was seen once. V usage is TRBV24-1 and J usage is TRBJ2-2; possibly TRBD2 for D (6 bases). V shed 2 bases and J shed 0 bases, with 9 bases lying between them. The CDR3 contains 16 residues. Germline V gene sequence: CDR1 KGHDR, CDR2 SFDVKD. In DNA form, the CDR3 reads TGTGCCACCAGTGATTATGGGGGGACGAACACCGGGGAGCTGTTTTTT. It translates to CATSDYGGTNTGELFF.